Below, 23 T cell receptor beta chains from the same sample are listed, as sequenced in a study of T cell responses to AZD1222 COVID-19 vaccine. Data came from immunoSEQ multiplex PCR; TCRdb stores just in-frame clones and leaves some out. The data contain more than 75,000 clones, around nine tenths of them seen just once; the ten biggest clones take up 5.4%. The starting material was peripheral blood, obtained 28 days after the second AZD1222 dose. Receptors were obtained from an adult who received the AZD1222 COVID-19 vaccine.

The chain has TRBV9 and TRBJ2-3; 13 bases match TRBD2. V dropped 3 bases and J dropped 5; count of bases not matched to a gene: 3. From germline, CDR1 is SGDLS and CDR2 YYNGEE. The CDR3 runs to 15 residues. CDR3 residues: CASSARLAGGDTQYF. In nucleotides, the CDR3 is TGTGCCAGCAGCGCGAGACTAGCGGGGGGAGATACGCAGTATTTT.

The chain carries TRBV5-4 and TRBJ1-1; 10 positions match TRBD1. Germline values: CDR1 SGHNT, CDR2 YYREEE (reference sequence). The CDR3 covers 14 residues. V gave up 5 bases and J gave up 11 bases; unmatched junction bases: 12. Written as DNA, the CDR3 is TGTGCCAGCAGACTAAACCCGGGACAGGGGATGGCTTTCTTT. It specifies CASRLNPGQGMAFF.

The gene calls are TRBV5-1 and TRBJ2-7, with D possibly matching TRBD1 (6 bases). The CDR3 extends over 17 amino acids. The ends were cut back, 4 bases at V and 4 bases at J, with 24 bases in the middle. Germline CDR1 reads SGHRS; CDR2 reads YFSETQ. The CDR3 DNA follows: TGCGCCAGCAGCCCACGCCCTAACACAGGGACCTCTTACGAGCAGTACTTC. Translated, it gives CASSPRPNTGTSYEQYF.

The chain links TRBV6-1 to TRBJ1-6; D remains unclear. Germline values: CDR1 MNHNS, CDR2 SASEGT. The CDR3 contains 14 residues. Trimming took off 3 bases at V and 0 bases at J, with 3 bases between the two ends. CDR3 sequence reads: CASSDVSYNSPLHF. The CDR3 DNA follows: TGTGCCAGCAGTGATGTCTCCTATAATTCACCCCTCCACTTT.

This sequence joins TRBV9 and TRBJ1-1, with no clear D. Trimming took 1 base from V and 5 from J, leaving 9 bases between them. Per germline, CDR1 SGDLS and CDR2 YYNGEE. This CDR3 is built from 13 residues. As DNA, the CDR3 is TGTGCCAGCAGCGTACATTGGAAAACTGAAGCTTTCTTT. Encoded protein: CASSVHWKTEAFF.

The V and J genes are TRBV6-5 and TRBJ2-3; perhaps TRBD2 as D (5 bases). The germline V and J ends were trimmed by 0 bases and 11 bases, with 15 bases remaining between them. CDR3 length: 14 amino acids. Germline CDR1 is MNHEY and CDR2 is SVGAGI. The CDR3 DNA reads TGTGCCAGCAGTTACTCCCGAGGGATGGGCGGGCAGTATTTT. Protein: CASSYSRGMGGQYF.

Written as DNA, the CDR3 is TGTGCCAGCAGCTCGGGGGGACAGGTTCAAGAGACCCAGTACTTC. Residues: CASSSGGQVQETQYF. The chain combines TRBV7-2 with TRBJ2-5, with D possibly matching TRBD1 (8 bases). CDR3 length equals 15 residues. V dropped 4 bases and J dropped 2 bases, with 14 bases sitting between them. CDR1 and CDR2 from the germline V gene are SGHTA and FQGNSA.

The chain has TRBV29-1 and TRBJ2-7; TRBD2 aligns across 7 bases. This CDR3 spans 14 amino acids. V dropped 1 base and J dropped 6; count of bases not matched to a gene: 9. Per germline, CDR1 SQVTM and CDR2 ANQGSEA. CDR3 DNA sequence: TGCAGCGTTGAAGTGGGAGCCGCGGGGGTCGAGCAGTACTTC. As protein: CSVEVGAAGVEQYF.

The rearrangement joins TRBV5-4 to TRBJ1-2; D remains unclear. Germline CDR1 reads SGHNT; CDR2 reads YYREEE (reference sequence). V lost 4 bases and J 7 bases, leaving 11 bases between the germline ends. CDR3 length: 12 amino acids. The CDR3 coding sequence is TGTGCCAGCAGCATGTTCTCTGGTGGCTACACCTTC. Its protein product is CASSMFSGGYTF.

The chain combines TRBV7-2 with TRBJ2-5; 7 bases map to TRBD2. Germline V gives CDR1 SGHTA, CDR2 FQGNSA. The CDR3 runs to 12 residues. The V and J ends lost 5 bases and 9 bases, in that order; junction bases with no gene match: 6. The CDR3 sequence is CASSRAGDSQYF. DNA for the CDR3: TGTGCCAGCAGCCGGGCGGGGGACTCCCAGTACTTC.

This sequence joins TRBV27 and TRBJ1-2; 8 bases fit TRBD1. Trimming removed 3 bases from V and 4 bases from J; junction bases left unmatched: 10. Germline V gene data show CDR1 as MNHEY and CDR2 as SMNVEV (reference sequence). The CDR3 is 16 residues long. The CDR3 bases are TGTGCCAGCAGTTTCCCCCCCCAGGGGGCGCTCTATGGCTACACCTTC. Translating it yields CASSFPPQGALYGYTF.

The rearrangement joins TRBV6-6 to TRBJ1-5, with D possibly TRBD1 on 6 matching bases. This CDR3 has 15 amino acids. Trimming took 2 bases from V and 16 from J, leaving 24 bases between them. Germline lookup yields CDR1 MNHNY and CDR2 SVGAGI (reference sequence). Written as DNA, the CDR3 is TGTGCCAGCAGTTACGCGGCAGGGGTGGGGTTAGGGAAACATTTT. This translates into CASSYAAGVGLGKHF.

In DNA form, the CDR3 reads TGTGCCAGCAGTTACTCGGAGCGGGGGGGCCCAGAGACCCAGTACTTC. This encodes CASSYSERGGPETQYF. The rearrangement links TRBV6-5 to TRBJ2-5, with 10 bases lining up with TRBD2. Germline V CDR1 and CDR2: MNHEY, SVGAGI. The J segment lost 4 bases and the V segment lost 0 bases, leaving 5 bases of the junction unmatched. The length of the CDR3 is 16 residues.

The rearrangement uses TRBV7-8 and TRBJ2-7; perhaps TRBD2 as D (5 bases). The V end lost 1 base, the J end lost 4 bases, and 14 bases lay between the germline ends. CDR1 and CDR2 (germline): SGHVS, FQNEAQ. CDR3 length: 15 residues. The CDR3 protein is CASSLERVLLYEQYF. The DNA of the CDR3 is TGTGCCAGCAGCTTAGAGAGGGTTCTTTTATACGAGCAGTACTTC. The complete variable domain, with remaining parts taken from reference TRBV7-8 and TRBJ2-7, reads GAGVSQSPRYKVAKRGQDVALRCDPISGHVSLFWYQQALGQGPEFLTYFQNEAQLDKSGLPSDRFFAERPEGSVSTLKIQRTQQEDSAVYLCASSLERVLLYEQYFGPGTRLTVT.

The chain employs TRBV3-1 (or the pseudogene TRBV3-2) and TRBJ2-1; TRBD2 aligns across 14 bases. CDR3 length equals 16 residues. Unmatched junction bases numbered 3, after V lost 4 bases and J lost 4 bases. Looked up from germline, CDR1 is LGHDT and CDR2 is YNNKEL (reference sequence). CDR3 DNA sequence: TGTGCCAGCAGCCGAGGGACTAGCGGGGGTTACAATGAGCAGTTCTTC. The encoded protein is CASSRGTSGGYNEQFF.

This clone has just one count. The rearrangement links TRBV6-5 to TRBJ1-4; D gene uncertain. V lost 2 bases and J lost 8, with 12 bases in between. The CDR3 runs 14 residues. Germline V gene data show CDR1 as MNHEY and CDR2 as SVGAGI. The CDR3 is CASSYVRVSEKLFF. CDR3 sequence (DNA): TGTGCCAGCAGTTACGTAAGGGTATCGGAAAAACTGTTTTTT.

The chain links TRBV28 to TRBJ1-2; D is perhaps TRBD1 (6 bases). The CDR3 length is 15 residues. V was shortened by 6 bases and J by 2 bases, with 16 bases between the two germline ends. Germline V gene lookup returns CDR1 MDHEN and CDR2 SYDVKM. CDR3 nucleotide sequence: TGTGCCAGCAGGCCGTATGGACAGCGCAACTATGGCTACACCTTC. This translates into CASRPYGQRNYGYTF.

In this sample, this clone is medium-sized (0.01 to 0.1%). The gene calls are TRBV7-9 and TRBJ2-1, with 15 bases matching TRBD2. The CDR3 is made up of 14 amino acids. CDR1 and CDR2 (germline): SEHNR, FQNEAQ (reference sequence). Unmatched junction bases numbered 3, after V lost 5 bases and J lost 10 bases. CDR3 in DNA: TGTGCCAGCAGCCAAGGGACTAGCGGGGGGGAGCAGTTCTTC. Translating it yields CASSQGTSGGEQFF.

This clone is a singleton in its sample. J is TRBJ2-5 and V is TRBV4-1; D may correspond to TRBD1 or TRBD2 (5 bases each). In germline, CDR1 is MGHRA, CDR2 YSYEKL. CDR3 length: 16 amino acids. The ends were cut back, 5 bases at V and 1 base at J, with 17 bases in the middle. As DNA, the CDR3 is TGCGCCAGCAGCTCATCGGTGGGACGGACCCAAGAGACCCAGTACTTC. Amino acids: CASSSSVGRTQETQYF.

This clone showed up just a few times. DNA of the CDR3: TGTGCCTGGAGCACCGGGACTAGCGGGGGTCAAGAGACCCAGTACTTC. This translates into CAWSTGTSGGQETQYF. V is TRBV30 and J is TRBJ2-5; 14 bases align to TRBD2. The CDR3 is 16 amino acids. Germline CDR1 and CDR2: GTSNPN and SVGIG (reference sequence). The ends lost 3 bases at V and 2 bases at J; junction bases unmatched: 5.

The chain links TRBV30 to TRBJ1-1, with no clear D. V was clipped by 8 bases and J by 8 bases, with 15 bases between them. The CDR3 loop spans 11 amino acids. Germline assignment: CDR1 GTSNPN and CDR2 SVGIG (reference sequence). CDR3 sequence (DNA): TGTGCCGGAAGGCCCGGCCGAGAAGCTTTCTTT. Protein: CAGRPGREAFF. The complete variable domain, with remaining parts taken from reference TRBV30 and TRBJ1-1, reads SQTIHQWPATLVQPVGSPLSLECTVEGTSNPNLYWYRQAAGRGLQLLFYSVGIGQISSEVPQNLSASRPQDRQFILSSKKLLLSDSGFYLCAGRPGREAFFGQGTRLTVV.

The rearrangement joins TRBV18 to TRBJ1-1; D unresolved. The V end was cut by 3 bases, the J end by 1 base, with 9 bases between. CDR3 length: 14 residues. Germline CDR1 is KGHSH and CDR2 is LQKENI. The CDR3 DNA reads TGTGCCAGCTCACCCGGTCCGGCGAACACTGAAGCTTTCTTT. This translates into CASSPGPANTEAFF.

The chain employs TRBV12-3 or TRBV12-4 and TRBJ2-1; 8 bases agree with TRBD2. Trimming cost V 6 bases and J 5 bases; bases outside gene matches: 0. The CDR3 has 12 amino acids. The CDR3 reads CASRLADNEQFF. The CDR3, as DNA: TGTGCCAGCAGACTAGCGGACAATGAGCAGTTCTTC.